One sample yielded the 21 T cell receptor beta chains listed below, sequenced in a study of follicular helper T cells after annual influenza vaccination. Produced via immunoSEQ multiplex PCR; TCRdb's table is partial and in-frame only. Seen here are about 10,000 clones, roughly 80% observed once, and the top ten hold roughly 3.5%. Time point specified: 2014-2015 season, 7 days after vaccination. This specimen was CXCR5+ CD38- circulating T follicular helper cells from blood, taken 7 days after influenza vaccination. Documented subset: circulating Tfh, non-naive CD4+CXCR5+PD-1+ (ICOS+CD38+ or ICOS-CD38-). The origin of the receptors is an adult who received the influenza vaccine.

The rearrangement links TRBV6-1 to TRBJ2-7, with TRBD1 identical over 8 bases. V dropped 6 bases and J dropped 5; count of bases not matched to a gene: 3. Per the germline V gene, CDR1 is MNHNS and CDR2 is SASEGT. The CDR3 runs to 12 residues. CDR3 amino acids: CASRDRVDEQYF. The CDR3 DNA sequence: TGTGCCAGCAGGGACAGGGTTGACGAGCAGTACTTC.

In this sample, this clone turned up once. CDR3 nucleotide sequence: TGCGCCAGCAGCCAAGATAGTTCGGATTGGACTAGCGGAAACACAGATACGCAGTATTTT. Protein sequence: CASSQDSSDWTSGNTDTQYF. This chain uses TRBV4-1 with TRBJ2-3; 10 nucleotides align to TRBD2. Per the germline V gene, CDR1 is MGHRA and CDR2 is YSYEKL. The CDR3 is 20 residues long. Trimming at V came to 0 bases and at J to 2 bases, leaving 14 bases not matched to a gene.

The chain uses TRBV10-2 and TRBJ2-1; D assignment may be TRBD1 or TRBD2 (5 bases each). CDR3 length equals 17 residues. CDR1 and CDR2 from the germline V gene are WSHSY and SAAADI. V was trimmed by 0 bases and J by 0 bases, leaving 12 bases between them. The CDR3 sequence: CASSESISGRSYNEQFF. CDR3 coding DNA: TGCGCCAGCAGTGAGTCGATATCGGGGCGCTCCTACAATGAGCAGTTCTTC.

For the CDR3, the DNA is TGTGCCAGCAGTTTATCCACAGGGGTCCTATACAATGAGCAGTTCTTC. Encoded protein: CASSLSTGVLYNEQFF. The chain is built from TRBV27 and TRBJ2-1; 7 nucleotides match TRBD1. The CDR3 sequence is 16 residues long. Germline-derived CDR1 and CDR2 are MNHEY and SMNVEV (reference sequence). After removal of 0 bases from V and 4 bases from J, the junction contained 6 bases not matched to a gene.

This clone was seen more than once but under ten times. The chain recombines TRBV7-9 with TRBJ2-7; 10 nucleotides line up with TRBD1. This CDR3 is 14 amino acids long. CDR1 and CDR2 (germline): SEHNR, FQNEAQ (reference sequence). Trimming removed 5 bases from V and 2 bases from J; junction bases left unmatched: 3. The CDR3 loop reads CASSLGQGAYEQYF. The CDR3 bases are TGTGCCAGCAGCCTAGGACAGGGGGCCTACGAGCAGTACTTC.

J is TRBJ2-7 and V is TRBV6-5; tentatively, D is TRBD2 (6 bases). Looked up from germline, CDR1 is MNHEY and CDR2 is SVGAGI. The CDR3 is 14 amino acids. The germline V and J ends were trimmed by 1 base and 5 bases, with 12 bases remaining between them. CDR3 nucleotide sequence: TGTGCCAGCAGTTACTACGGGAGAAACGACGAGCAGTACTTC. It codes for CASSYYGRNDEQYF.

This chain joins TRBV9 and TRBJ2-3; 13 nucleotides match TRBD2. V lost 4 bases and J lost 5; bases outside the gene matches: 7. Germline CDR1 SGDLS, CDR2 YYNGEE. CDR3 length: 16 amino acids. CDR3 DNA sequence: TGTGCCAGCAGCTTCGGACTAGCGGGAGTGGTAGATACGCAGTATTTT. Residues: CASSFGLAGVVDTQYF.

This clone was observed a single time. The chain carries TRBV18 and TRBJ2-3; 13 nucleotides agree with TRBD2. CDR3 length: 15 amino acids. Trimming at V came to 3 bases and at J to 8 bases, leaving 5 bases not matched to a gene. CDR1 and CDR2 from the germline V gene are KGHSH and LQKENI. The DNA of the CDR3 is TGTGCCAGCTCACCCAGACTAGCGGGGGGAGCTACGCAGTATTTT. It codes for CASSPRLAGGATQYF.

The rearrangement uses TRBV7-2 and TRBJ1-1, with D maybe TRBD1 (5 bases). Germline V gene lookup returns CDR1 SGHTA and CDR2 FQGNSA. This CDR3 is 13 amino acids long. V gave up 5 bases and J gave up 2 bases, with 9 bases separating them. CDR3 region: CASSTGHNTEAFF. DNA of the CDR3: TGTGCCAGCAGCACCGGACATAACACTGAAGCTTTCTTT. Using reference TRBV7-2 and TRBJ1-1 for the parts outside the CDR3, the full variable domain is GAGVSQSPSNKVTEKGKDVELRCDPISGHTALYWYRQSLGQGLEFLIYFQGNSAPDKSGLPSDRFSAERTGGSVSTLTIQRTQQEDSAVYLCASSTGHNTEAFFGQGTRLTVV.

This clone was seen a single time. The chain carries TRBV2 and TRBJ2-1; 10 nucleotides line up with TRBD2. Losses at the gene ends were 5 bases for V and 7 bases for J; bases not matched to a gene: 8. The CDR3 length is 15 residues. In germline, CDR1 is SNHLY, CDR2 FYNNEI. In nucleotides, the CDR3 is TGTGCCAGCAGTCACCGTAGCGGGGGGAATAATGAGCAGTTCTTC. This sequence encodes CASSHRSGGNNEQFF.

V gene TRBV4-3 combines with J gene TRBJ1-1; D call uncertain. CDR1 LGHNA and CDR2 YSLEER come from the germline V gene. Trimming removed 2 bases at V and 0 bases at J, with 10 bases between. The CDR3 consists of 15 residues. CDR3: CASSQNGRMNTEAFF. In nucleotides, the CDR3 is TGCGCCAGCAGCCAAAACGGAAGAATGAACACTGAAGCTTTCTTT.

The rearrangement links TRBV29-1 to TRBJ1-1, with 7 bases aligning to TRBD1. The germline V gene encodes CDR1 SQVTM and CDR2 ANQGSEA. After removal of 0 bases from V and 6 bases from J, the junction contained 13 bases not matched to a gene. CDR3 length: 16 amino acids. CDR3 bases: TGCAGCGTTGAAGATTGGGACAGAACTAACGGGGCTGAAGCTTTCTTT. Encoded protein: CSVEDWDRTNGAEAFF.

This clone was detected a few times. The CDR3 DNA sequence: TGTGCCAGCTCAAGCAGACAGGGCCATGGCTACACCTTC. This sequence encodes CASSSRQGHGYTF. The chain recombines TRBV18 with TRBJ1-2; 7 positions agree with TRBD1. The germline gives CDR1 KGHSH, CDR2 LQKENI. J was trimmed by 6 bases and V by 5 bases; bases with no gene match: 6. This CDR3 is built from 13 residues.

This chain uses TRBV7-9 with TRBJ1-2; no clear D gene. This CDR3 has 12 residues. With 5 bases removed from V and 9 bases from J, the gap between germline ends came to 13 bases. CDR1 is SEHNR and CDR2 is FQNEAQ in the germline V gene (reference sequence). CDR3: CASSRGFESYTF. The CDR3 DNA reads TGTGCCAGCAGCCGAGGCTTTGAGAGCTACACCTTC.

The chain employs TRBV4-3 and TRBJ1-1; 7 bases are a match to TRBD1. V was pared by 0 bases and J by 1 base, with 5 bases of the junction left unmatched. The CDR3 consists of 16 residues. In germline, CDR1 is LGHNA, CDR2 YSLEER. The CDR3: CASSQDRGTANTEAFF. The CDR3 DNA sequence: TGCGCCAGCAGCCAAGATCGCGGGACAGCGAACACTGAAGCTTTCTTT.

The chain recombines TRBV6-6 with TRBJ1-4; D ambiguous. Trimming removed 2 bases from V and 5 bases from J, with 9 bases in between. Germline V gene lookup returns CDR1 MNHNY and CDR2 SVGAGI (reference sequence). CDR3 size: 14 residues. Here the CDR3 DNA reads TGTGCCAGCAGTTACGGGCAGGAAAATGAAAAACTGTTTTTT. Amino acids: CASSYGQENEKLFF.

This chain links TRBV6-1 with TRBJ1-1, with a weak D call TRBD1 (5 bases). The V end was cut by 4 bases, the J end by 1 base, with 10 bases between. Germline V gene lookup returns CDR1 MNHNS and CDR2 SASEGT. The CDR3 extends over 14 amino acids. The CDR3 here is CASSVNRRNTEAFF. The CDR3 nucleotides are TGTGCCAGCAGTGTCAACAGGAGGAACACTGAAGCTTTCTTT.

The sample holds one count of this clone. The V call is TRBV2, the J call TRBJ2-5; 7 bases agree with TRBD2. Germline V gene lookup returns CDR1 SNHLY and CDR2 FYNNEI. This CDR3 region has 12 residues. The J segment lost 0 bases and the V segment lost 11 bases, leaving 3 bases of the junction unmatched. The CDR3 DNA sequence: TGTGCCGTCGGGACTAACCAAGAGACCCAGTACTTC. Residues: CAVGTNQETQYF.

The genes are TRBV2 and TRBJ2-5; the D is unclear. The length of the CDR3 is 12 residues. The V gene's germline CDR1 is SNHLY and CDR2 FYNNEI. The V gene lost 2 bases and the J gene lost 5 bases, with 6 bases spanning the gap. CDR3 nucleotides: TGTGCCAGCAGTGAAAGGATGGAGACCCAGTACTTC. Protein product: CASSERMETQYF.

The CDR3: CASSVDLQGDTGELFF. CDR3 nucleotides: TGTGCCAGCAGCGTAGATTTACAGGGTGACACCGGGGAGCTGTTTTTT. The chain is built from TRBV9 and TRBJ2-2, with a possible D match to TRBD1 (6 bases). The V and J ends lost 0 bases and 3 bases respectively, with 12 bases between them. CDR1 SGDLS and CDR2 YYNGEE come from the germline V gene. The CDR3 runs to 16 residues.

The count of this clone is one. The chain joins TRBV18 to TRBJ2-4; D possibly corresponds to TRBD2 (6 bases). In germline, CDR1 is KGHSH, CDR2 LQKENI. Trimming took 3 bases from V and 4 from J, leaving 16 bases between them. This CDR3 is built from 16 residues. CDR3 residues: CASSPGGGTAKNIQYF. CDR3 DNA: TGTGCCAGCTCACCCGGGGGTGGGACGGCAAAAAACATTCAGTACTTC.